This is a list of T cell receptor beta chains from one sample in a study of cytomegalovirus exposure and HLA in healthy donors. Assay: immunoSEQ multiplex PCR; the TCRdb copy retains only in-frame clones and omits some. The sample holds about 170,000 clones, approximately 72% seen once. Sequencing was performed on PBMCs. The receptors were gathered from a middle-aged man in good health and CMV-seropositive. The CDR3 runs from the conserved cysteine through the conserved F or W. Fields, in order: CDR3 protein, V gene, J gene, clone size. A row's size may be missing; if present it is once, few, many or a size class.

cdr3_aa: CASSRDRSNSPLHF; v_call: TRBV7-8; j_call: TRBJ1-6; clone_size: -
cdr3_aa: CASSARHRSANYGYTF; v_call: TRBV11-2; j_call: TRBJ1-2; clone_size: few
cdr3_aa: CASSREGGYGYTF; v_call: TRBV19; j_call: TRBJ1-2; clone_size: -
cdr3_aa: CASSLPGQGAGGYTF; v_call: TRBV7-9; j_call: TRBJ1-2; clone_size: few
cdr3_aa: CASSYRTGGGSEAFF; v_call: TRBV6-6; j_call: TRBJ1-1; clone_size: -
cdr3_aa: CASSEMWAHEQFF; v_call: TRBV6-1; j_call: TRBJ2-1; clone_size: -
cdr3_aa: CASSQAWPGANVLTF; v_call: TRBV14; j_call: TRBJ2-6; clone_size: few
cdr3_aa: CASSLSRGGVAFF; v_call: TRBV5-6; j_call: TRBJ1-1; clone_size: -
cdr3_aa: CASSVASGQGENEQFF; v_call: TRBV9; j_call: TRBJ2-1; clone_size: -
cdr3_aa: CASSQGQATNQPQHF; v_call: TRBV18; j_call: TRBJ1-5; clone_size: few
cdr3_aa: CASSLSGGQPQHF; v_call: TRBV7-2; j_call: TRBJ1-5; clone_size: -
cdr3_aa: CASSRSGTVNEKLFF; v_call: TRBV5-1; j_call: TRBJ1-4; clone_size: -
cdr3_aa: CASSTEVGGVGNEQFF; v_call: TRBV5-4; j_call: TRBJ2-1; clone_size: -
cdr3_aa: CASAKRGDTKSQYF; v_call: TRBV21-1; j_call: TRBJ2-5; clone_size: few
cdr3_aa: CASNIPGHSNTEAFF; v_call: TRBV7-9; j_call: TRBJ1-1; clone_size: -
cdr3_aa: CASTPGDRGNSPLHF; v_call: TRBV19; j_call: TRBJ1-6; clone_size: few
cdr3_aa: CASSIAEGLYEQYF; v_call: TRBV19; j_call: TRBJ2-7; clone_size: -
cdr3_aa: CASSPPVRGATNYGYTF; v_call: TRBV5-4; j_call: TRBJ1-2; clone_size: -
cdr3_aa: CSLSGRAGTDTQYF; v_call: TRBV29-1; j_call: TRBJ2-3; clone_size: -
cdr3_aa: CASTQLGDTGELFF; v_call: TRBV6-1; j_call: TRBJ2-2; clone_size: -